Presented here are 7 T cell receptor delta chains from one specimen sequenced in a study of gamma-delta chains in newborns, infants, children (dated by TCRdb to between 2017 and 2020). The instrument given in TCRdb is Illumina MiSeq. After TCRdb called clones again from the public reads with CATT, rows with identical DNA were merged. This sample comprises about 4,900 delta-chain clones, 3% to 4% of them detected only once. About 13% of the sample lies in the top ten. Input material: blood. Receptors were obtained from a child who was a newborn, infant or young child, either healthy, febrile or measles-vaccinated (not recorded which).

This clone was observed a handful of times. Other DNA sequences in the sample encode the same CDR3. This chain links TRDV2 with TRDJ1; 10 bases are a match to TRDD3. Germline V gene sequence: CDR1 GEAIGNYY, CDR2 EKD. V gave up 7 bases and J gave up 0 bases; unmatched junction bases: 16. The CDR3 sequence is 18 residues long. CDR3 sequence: CACDPLGGGYPYTDKLIF. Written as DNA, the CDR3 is TGTGCCTGCGACCCCCTTGGTGGGGGATACCCTTACACCGATAAACTCATCTTT.

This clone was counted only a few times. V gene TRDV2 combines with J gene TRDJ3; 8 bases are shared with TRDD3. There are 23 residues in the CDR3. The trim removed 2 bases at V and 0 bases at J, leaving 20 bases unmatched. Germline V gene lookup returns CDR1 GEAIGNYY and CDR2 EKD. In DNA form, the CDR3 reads TGTGCCTGTGACATCGTTACTACTGGGGGCCTTTCCTCGGGCTCCTGGGACACCCGACAGATGTTTTTC. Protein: CACDIVTTGGLSSGSWDTRQMFF.

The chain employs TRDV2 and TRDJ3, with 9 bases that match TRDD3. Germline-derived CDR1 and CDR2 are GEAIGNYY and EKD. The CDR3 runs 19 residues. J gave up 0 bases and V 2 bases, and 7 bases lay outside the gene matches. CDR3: CACDILGDHSSWDTRQMFF. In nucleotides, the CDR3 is TGTGCCTGTGACATACTGGGGGACCACAGCTCCTGGGACACCCGACAGATGTTTTTC.

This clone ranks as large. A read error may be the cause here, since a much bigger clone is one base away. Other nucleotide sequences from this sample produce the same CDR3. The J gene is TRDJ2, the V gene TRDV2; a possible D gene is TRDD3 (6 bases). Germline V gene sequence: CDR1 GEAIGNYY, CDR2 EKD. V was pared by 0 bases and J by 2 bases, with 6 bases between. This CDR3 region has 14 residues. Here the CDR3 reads CACDTWGLTAQLFF. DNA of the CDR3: TGTGCCTGTGACACCTGGGGGTTGACAGCACAACTCTTCTTT.

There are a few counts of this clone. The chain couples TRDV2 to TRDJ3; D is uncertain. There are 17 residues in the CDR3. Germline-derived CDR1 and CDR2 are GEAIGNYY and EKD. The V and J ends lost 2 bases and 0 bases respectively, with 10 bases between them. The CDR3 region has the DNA TGTGCCTGTGACAGCCCCGTCAGCTCCTGGGACACCCGACAGATGTTTTTC. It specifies CACDSPVSSWDTRQMFF.

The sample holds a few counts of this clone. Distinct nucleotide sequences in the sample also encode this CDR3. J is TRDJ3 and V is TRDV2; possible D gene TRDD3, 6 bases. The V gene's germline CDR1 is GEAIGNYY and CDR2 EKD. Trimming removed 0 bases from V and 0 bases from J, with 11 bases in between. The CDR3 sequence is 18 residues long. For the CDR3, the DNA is TGTGCCTGTGACACCGGGGATGCGCGCTCCTGGGACACCCGACAGATGTTTTTC. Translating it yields CACDTGDARSWDTRQMFF.

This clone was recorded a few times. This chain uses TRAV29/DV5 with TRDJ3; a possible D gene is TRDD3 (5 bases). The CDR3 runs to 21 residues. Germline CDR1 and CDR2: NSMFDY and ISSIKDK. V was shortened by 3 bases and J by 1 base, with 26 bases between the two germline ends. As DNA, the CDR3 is TGTGCAGCAACCCAATATGCTGGGACTACGGGACTTTCCTGGGACACCCGACAGATGTTTTTC. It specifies CAATQYAGTTGLSWDTRQMFF.